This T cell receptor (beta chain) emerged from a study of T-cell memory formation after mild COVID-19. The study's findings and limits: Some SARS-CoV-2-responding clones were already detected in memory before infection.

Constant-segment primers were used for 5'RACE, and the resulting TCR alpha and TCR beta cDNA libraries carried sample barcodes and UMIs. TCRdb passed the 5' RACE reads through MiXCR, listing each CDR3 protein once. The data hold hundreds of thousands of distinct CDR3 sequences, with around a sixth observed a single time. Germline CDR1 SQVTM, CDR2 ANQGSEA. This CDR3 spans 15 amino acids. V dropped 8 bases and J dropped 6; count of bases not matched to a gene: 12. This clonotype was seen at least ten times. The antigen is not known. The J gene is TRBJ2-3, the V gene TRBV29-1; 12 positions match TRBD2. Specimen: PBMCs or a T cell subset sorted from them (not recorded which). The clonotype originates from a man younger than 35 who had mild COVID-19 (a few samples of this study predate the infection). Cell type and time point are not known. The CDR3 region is CSSTASGGASDTQYF. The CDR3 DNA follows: TGCAGCTCCACGGCTAGCGGGGGGGCCTCGGATACGCAGTATTTT.